A selection of T cell receptor beta chains follows, all from one sample in a study of CD8+CD57+ T cells in acquired aplastic anemia. A single record per CDR3 protein comes from TCRdb applying MiXCR to the reads. The repertoire includes approximately 380,000 distinct CDR3 sequences, 65% to 75% of them detected once, and 3.5% to 4.5% sits in the top ten. The source material was sorted CD4+, CD8+, or CD8+CD57+ T cells (not recorded which) from PBMCs. The receptors derive from a human donor in good health, serving as a control. The CDR3 runs from the conserved cysteine through the conserved F or W. D genes are given only for firm matches. For some rows the clone size is stated as once, few or many, or as a class when expanded; others skip it.

>TRBJ2-7|TRBD2|TRBV2|-
CASISPVGGGDEQYF
TGTGCCAGCATTTCCCCGGTCGGGGGGGGGGACGAGCAGTACTTC
>TRBJ2-1|TRBD1|TRBV7-2|-
CASSLWTGRGRNYF
TGTGCCAGCAGCTTGTGGACAGGGAGAGGGAGAAACTATTTC
>TRBJ1-2|-|TRBV20-1|-
CSARHVGEANYGYTF
TGCAGTGCTAGACATGTAGGGGAGGCTAACTATGGCTACACCTTC
>TRBJ1-1|-|TRBV12-3/TRBV12-4|-
CASSLTDYGEGNTEAFF
TGTGCCAGCAGTTTAACTGACTATGGAGAGGGGAACACTGAAGCTTTCTTT
>TRBJ1-6|-|TRBV15|few
CATSRESGNNSPLHF
TGTGCCACCAGCAGAGAGTCCGGGAACAATTCACCCCTCCACTTT
>TRBJ2-1|TRBD2|TRBV5-6|once
CASSLGLAGTSYNEQSF
TGTGCCAGCAGCTTAGGACTAGCGGGGACCTCCTACAATGAGCAGTCCTTC
>TRBJ1-3|-|TRBV6-1|-
CASSTQELHSGNTIYF
TGTGCCAGCAGTACTCAGGAACTGCACTCTGGAAACACCATATATTTT
>TRBJ2-6|-|TRBV7-3|-
CASSLTRDGGYVLTF
TGTGCCAGCAGCTTAACCCGCGATGGGGGTTACGTCCTGACTTTC
>TRBJ2-2|-|TRBV15|-
CATNPVGTWELFF
TGTGCCACCAACCCAGTGGGCACCTGGGAGCTGTTTTTT
>TRBJ1-3|-|TRBV15|-
CASSPAGLRKTLYF
TGTGCCAGCAGCCCAGCCGGCCTTCGAAAGACCCTATACTTT
>TRBJ1-1|-|TRBV7-9|once
CASSIEGGPITEHFF
TGTGCCAGCAGCATAGAAGGGGGTCCTATCACTGAACATTTCTTT
>TRBJ1-4|-|TRBV20-1|-
CSATGISDYEKLFF
TGCAGTGCCACTGGGATTAGTGACTACGAAAAACTGTTTTTT
>TRBJ1-3|-|TRBV20-1|few
CSARWSGYSGNTIYF
TGCAGTGCTAGATGGTCGGGGTACTCTGGAAACACCATATATTTT
>TRBJ1-1|-|TRBV7-8|-
CASTTYKNTEAFF
TGTGCCAGCACCACCTATAAGAACACTGAAGCTTTCTTT
>TRBJ2-5|TRBD2|TRBV7-2|-
CASSFEAGGTQYF
TGTGCCAGCAGCTTTGAGGCGGGGGGGACCCAGTACTTC
>TRBJ1-4|-|TRBV20-1|-
CSALSGGTDKLFF
TGCAGTGCTTTAAGCGGGGGCACAGATAAACTGTTTTTT
>TRBJ2-7|-|TRBV30|-
CAWSVQPITGEQYF
TGTGCCTGGAGTGTACAGCCGATCACCGGGGAGCAGTACTTC
>TRBJ2-1|-|TRBV7-2|-
CASSLVLRQFF
TGTGCCAGCAGCTTGGTACTCCGACAATTCTTC
>TRBJ1-2|-|TRBV13|-
CASNEVDYGYTF
TGTGCCAGCAACGAAGTGGACTATGGCTACACCTTC
>TRBJ1-5|-|TRBV27|many
CASSLSGVGNQPQHF
TGTGCCAGCAGTTTATCAGGGGTAGGCAATCAGCCCCAGCATTTT
>TRBJ2-3|TRBD1|TRBV7-3|-
CASSLRSVTGRTDTQYF
TGTGCCAGCAGCTTACGTAGCGTGACAGGGCGAACAGATACGCAGTATTTT
>TRBJ2-7|TRBD1|TRBV2|once
CASDTGTGGSYEQYF
TGTGCCAGCGATACTGGGACAGGGGGTTCCTACGAGCAGTACTTC
>TRBJ1-1|TRBD1|TRBV29-1|-
CSVELGTGNTEAFF
TGCAGCGTTGAGCTGGGGACAGGCAACACTGAAGCTTTCTTT
>TRBJ1-2|-|TRBV4-1|-
CASRTTVGTNGYTF
TGCGCCAGCAGGACGACGGTGGGGACTAATGGCTACACCTTC
>TRBJ1-1|-|TRBV9|-
CASSHRREADAQSFF
TGTGCCAGCAGCCATCGGCGTGAGGCGGACGCGCAGTCTTTCTTT